This T cell receptor beta chain was retrieved from a study of human T cells and chemical hapten exposure. V trimming: 4 bases; J trimming: 0 bases; junction bases outside the gene matches: 6. The CDR3 has 17 amino acids. CDR1 is MNHEY and CDR2 is SMNVEV in the germline V gene (reference sequence). Noted time point: patch test 2, 6 weeks after DPC sensitization. The sample's treatment: therapeutic diphenylcyclopropenone sensitization with weekly scalp DPC. MiXCR was run by TCRdb on the RACE reads, yielding one entry per CDR3 protein. The sample consists of tens of thousands of distinct CDR3 sequences, 7.5% to 9.5% of them appearing once. This clonotype was detected many times.

This TCR derives from a woman in her forties or fifties with alopecia areata. Some clones in this sample may be carry-over from other donors' samples. Here the sequenced sample was whole blood, taken in connection with sensitization to the hapten diphenylcyclopropenone (DPC). V gene TRBV27 combines with J gene TRBJ1-6, with 7 bases fitting TRBD1. CDR3: CASSSWTGSSYNSPLHF. CDR3 sequence (DNA): TGTGCCAGCAGTTCCTGGACAGGTTCCTCCTATAATTCACCCCTCCACTTT.